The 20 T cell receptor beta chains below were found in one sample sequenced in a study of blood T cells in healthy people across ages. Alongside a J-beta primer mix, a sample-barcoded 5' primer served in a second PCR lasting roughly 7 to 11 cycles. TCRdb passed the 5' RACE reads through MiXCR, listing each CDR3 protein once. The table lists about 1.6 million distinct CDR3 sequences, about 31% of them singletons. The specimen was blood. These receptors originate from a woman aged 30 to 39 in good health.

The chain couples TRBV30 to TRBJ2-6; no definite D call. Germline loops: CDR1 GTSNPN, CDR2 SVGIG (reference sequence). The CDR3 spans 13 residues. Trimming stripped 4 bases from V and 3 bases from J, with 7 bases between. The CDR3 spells CAWTRGGANVLTF. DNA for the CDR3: TGTGCCTGGACCCGTGGTGGGGCCAACGTCCTGACTTTC.

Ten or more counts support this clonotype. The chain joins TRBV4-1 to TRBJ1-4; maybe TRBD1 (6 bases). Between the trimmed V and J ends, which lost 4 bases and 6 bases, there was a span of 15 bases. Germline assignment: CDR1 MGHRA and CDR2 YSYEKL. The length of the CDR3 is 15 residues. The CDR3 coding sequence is TGCGCCAGCAGCCCCCACGGGACATCGGATGAAAAACTGTTTTTT. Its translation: CASSPHGTSDEKLFF.

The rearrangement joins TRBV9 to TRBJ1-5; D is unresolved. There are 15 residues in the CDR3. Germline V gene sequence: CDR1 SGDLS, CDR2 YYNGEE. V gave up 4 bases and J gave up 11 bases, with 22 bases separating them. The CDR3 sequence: CASSPGSESGPSQHF. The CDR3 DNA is TGTGCCAGCAGCCCCGGTAGTGAGAGCGGGCCGTCCCAGCATTTT. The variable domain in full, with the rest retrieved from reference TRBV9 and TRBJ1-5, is DSGVTQTPKHLITATGQRVTLRCSPRSGDLSVYWYQQSLDQGLQFLIQYYNGEERAKGNILERFSAQQFPDLHSELNLSSLELGDSALYFCASSPGSESGPSQHFGDGTRLSIL.

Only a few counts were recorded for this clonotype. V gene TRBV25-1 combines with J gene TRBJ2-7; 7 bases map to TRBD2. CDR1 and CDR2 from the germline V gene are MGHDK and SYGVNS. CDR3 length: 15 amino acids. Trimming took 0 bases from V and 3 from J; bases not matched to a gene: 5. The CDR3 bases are TGTGCCAGCAGTGAATACGGGGGGAGTTACTACGAGCAGTACTTC. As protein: CASSEYGGSYYEQYF.

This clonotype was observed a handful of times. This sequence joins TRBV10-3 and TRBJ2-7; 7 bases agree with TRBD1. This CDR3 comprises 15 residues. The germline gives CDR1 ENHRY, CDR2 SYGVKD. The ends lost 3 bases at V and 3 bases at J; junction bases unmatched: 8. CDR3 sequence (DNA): TGTGCCATCAGTGATCCCGCGACAGGGATCTACGAGCAGTACTTC. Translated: CAISDPATGIYEQYF.

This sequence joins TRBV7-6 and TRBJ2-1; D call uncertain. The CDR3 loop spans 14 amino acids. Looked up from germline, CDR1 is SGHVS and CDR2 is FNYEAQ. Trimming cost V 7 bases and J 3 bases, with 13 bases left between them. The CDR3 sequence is CASTAGPSYNEQFF. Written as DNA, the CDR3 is TGTGCCAGCACCGCCGGGCCGAGCTACAATGAGCAGTTCTTC.

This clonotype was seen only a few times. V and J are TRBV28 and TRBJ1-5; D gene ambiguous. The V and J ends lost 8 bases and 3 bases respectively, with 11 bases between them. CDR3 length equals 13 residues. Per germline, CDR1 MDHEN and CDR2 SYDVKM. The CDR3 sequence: CASRLGYNQPQHF. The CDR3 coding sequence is TGTGCCAGCCGACTGGGCTACAATCAGCCCCAGCATTTT.

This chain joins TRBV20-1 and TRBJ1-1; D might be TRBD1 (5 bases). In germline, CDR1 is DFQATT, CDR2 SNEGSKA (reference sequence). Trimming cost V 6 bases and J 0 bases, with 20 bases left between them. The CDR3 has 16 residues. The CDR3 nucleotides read TGCAGTGCACGAGGCCGTCCCAGGGCGCTGAACACTGAAGCTTTCTTT. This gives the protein CSARGRPRALNTEAFF.

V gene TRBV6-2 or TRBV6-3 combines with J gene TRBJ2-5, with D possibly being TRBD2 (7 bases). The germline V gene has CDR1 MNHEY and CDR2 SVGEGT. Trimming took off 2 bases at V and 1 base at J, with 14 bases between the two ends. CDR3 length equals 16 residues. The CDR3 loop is CASSYVRGALQETQYF. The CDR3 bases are TGTGCCAGCAGTTACGTTCGGGGGGCCCTCCAAGAGACCCAGTACTTC.

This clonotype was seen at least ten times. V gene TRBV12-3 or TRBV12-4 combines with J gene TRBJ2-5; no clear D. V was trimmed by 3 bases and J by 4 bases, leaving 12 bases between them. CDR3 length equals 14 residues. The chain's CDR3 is CASSFGHKGETQYF. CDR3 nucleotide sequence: TGTGCCAGCAGTTTCGGGCATAAGGGAGAGACCCAGTACTTC.

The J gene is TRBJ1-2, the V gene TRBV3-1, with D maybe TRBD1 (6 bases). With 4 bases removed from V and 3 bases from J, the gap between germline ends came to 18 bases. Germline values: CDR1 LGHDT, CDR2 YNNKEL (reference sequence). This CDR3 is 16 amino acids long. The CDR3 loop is CASSPRGRGAYYGYTF. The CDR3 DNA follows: TGTGCCAGCAGCCCAAGGGGCCGGGGGGCTTACTATGGCTACACCTTC.

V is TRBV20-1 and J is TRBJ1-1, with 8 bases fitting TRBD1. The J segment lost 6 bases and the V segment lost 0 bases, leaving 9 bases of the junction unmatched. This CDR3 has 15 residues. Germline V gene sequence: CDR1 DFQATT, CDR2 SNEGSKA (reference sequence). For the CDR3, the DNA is TGCAGTGCTAGAGATGCAGGGGGCCCGGGGTCTGAAGCTTTCTTT. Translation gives CSARDAGGPGSEAFF.

CDR3 coding DNA: TGCAGTGCTAGGTCCGCGGGGCGCGTCACTGAAGCTTTCTTT. It is translated as CSARSAGRVTEAFF. The rearrangement uses TRBV20-1 and TRBJ1-1, with D possibly being TRBD1 (5 bases). This CDR3 is built from 14 residues. V lost 3 bases and J lost 4, with 15 bases in between. The germline gives CDR1 DFQATT, CDR2 SNEGSKA (reference sequence).

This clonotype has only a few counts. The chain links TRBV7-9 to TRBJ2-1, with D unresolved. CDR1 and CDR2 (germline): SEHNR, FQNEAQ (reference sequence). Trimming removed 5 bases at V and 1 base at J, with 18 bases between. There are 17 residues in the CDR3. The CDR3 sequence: CASSPKGYLRSYNEQFF. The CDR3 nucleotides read TGTGCCAGCAGCCCCAAAGGGTACCTGAGGTCCTACAATGAGCAGTTCTTC. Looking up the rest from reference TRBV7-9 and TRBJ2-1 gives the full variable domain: DTGVSQNPRHKITKRGQNVTFRCDPISEHNRLYWYRQTLGQGPEFLTYFQNEAQLEKSRLLSDRFSAERPKGSFSTLEIQRTEQGDSAMYLCASSPKGYLRSYNEQFFGPGTRLTVL.

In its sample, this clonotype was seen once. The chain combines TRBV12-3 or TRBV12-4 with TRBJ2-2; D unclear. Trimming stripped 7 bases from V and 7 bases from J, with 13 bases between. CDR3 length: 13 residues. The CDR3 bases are TGTGCCAGCACCTCACATGAGAGCGGGGAGCTGTTTTTT. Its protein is CASTSHESGELFF.

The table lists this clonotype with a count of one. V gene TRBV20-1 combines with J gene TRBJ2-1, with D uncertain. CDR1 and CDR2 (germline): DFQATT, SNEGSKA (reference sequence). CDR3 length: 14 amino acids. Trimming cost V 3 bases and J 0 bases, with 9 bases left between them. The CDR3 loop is CSASGPYSYNEQFF. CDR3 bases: TGCAGTGCTAGTGGACCCTACTCCTACAATGAGCAGTTCTTC.

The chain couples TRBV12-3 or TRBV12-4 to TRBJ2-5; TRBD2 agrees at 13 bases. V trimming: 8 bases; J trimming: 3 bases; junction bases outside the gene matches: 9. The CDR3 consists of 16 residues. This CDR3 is CASGKGLAGTEETQYF. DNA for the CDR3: TGTGCCAGCGGTAAGGGACTAGCGGGAACAGAAGAGACCCAGTACTTC.

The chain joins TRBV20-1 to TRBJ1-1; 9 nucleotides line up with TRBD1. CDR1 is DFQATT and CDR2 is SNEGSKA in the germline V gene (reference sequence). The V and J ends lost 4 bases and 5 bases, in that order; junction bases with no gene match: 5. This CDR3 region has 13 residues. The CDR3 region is CSANRGQRTEAFF. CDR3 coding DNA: TGCAGTGCTAACAGGGGGCAAAGGACTGAAGCTTTCTTT.

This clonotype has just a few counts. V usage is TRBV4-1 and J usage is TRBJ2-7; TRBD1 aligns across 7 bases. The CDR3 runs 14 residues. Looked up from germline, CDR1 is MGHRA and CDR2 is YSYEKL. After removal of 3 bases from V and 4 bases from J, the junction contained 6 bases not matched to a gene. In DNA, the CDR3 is TGCGCCAGCAGCCATCGACAGGGAAAGTACGAGCAGTACTTC. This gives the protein CASSHRQGKYEQYF.

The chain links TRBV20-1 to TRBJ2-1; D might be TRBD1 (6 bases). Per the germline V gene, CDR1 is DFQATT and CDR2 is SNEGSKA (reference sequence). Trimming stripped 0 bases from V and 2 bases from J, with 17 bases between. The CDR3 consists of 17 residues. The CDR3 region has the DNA TGCAGTGCTAGAGAGGGGGCACGCCGGACTCCCTACAATGAGCAGTTCTTC. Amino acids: CSAREGARRTPYNEQFF.